These 24 T cell receptor beta chains share one sample of origin, sequenced in a study of blood T cell repertoires in COVID-19. Libraries were prepared by immunoSEQ multiplex PCR; TCRdb keeps only in-frame clonotypes and omits some of them. The profile covers about 150,000 clones, with roughly 90% appearing a single time and 2.5% to 3% taken by the ten largest. Sequences were obtained from peripheral blood. The source is a man between 60 and 75 years old with acute or convalescent COVID-19.

This clone has just one count. The chain has TRBV6-5 and TRBJ1-2; 7 bases match TRBD1. CDR1 is MNHEY and CDR2 is SVGAGI in the germline V gene. There are 13 residues in the CDR3. V trimming: 5 bases; J trimming: 8 bases; junction bases outside the gene matches: 8. The chain's CDR3 is CASSKQGQEGYTF. The CDR3 DNA sequence: TGTGCCAGCAGTAAACAGGGGCAGGAGGGCTACACCTTC.

V and J are TRBV29-1 and TRBJ2-1, with 13 bases matching TRBD2. The CDR3 runs 15 residues. V shed 1 base and J 7 bases; nucleotides not matched to a gene: 4. Germline-derived CDR1 and CDR2 are SQVTM and ANQGSEA. CDR3 amino acids: CSVEVGLAGINEQFF. The CDR3 DNA reads TGCAGCGTTGAAGTGGGACTAGCGGGGATTAATGAGCAGTTCTTC.

CDR3: CASNFQGARGETQYF. CDR3 DNA sequence: TGTGCCAGCAACTTCCAGGGGGCTCGGGGAGAGACCCAGTACTTC. The chain recombines TRBV6-5 with TRBJ2-5, with 8 nucleotides matching TRBD1. The CDR3 spans 15 residues. Germline CDR1 and CDR2: MNHEY and SVGAGI. J lost 4 bases, V lost 7 bases, and 11 bases had no gene match.

The genes are TRBV11-2 and TRBJ2-7; TRBD2 matches 10 bases. The germline V gene encodes CDR1 SGHAT and CDR2 FQNNGV. After removal of 8 bases from V and 4 bases from J, the junction contained 8 bases not matched to a gene. The CDR3 is 14 residues long. CDR3 region: CASRASGGTYEQYF. In nucleotides, the CDR3 is TGTGCCAGCCGTGCTAGCGGGGGAACGTACGAGCAGTACTTC.

The chain couples TRBV6-5 to TRBJ1-1; D not certain. Trimming removed 5 bases from V and 1 base from J, with 14 bases in between. Germline V lookup: CDR1 MNHEY, CDR2 SVGAGI. The CDR3 runs 15 residues. CDR3 residues: CASSPMSGKNTEAFF. DNA for the CDR3: TGTGCCAGCAGTCCAATGTCCGGGAAGAACACTGAAGCTTTCTTT.

The chain's CDR3 is CASSQDHRGANEKLFF. The CDR3, as DNA: TGCGCCAGCAGCCAAGACCACAGGGGGGCTAATGAAAAACTGTTTTTT. The J gene is TRBJ1-4, the V gene TRBV4-1; TRBD1 matches 8 bases. V shed 0 bases and J 3 bases; nucleotides not matched to a gene: 3. Germline V gene data show CDR1 as MGHRA and CDR2 as YSYEKL. CDR3 length: 16 amino acids.

This chain links TRBV5-1 with TRBJ1-2; D gene ambiguous. Per the germline V gene, CDR1 is SGHRS and CDR2 is YFSETQ. There are 13 residues in the CDR3. V was pared by 2 bases and J by 0 bases, with 5 bases between. The DNA for the CDR3 is TGCGCCAGCAGCTTCGGTGCTAACTATGGCTACACCTTC. This gives the protein CASSFGANYGYTF.

This sequence joins TRBV27 and TRBJ2-2; TRBD2 aligns across 11 bases. J gave up 6 bases and V 1 base, and 4 bases lay outside the gene matches. This CDR3 has 16 amino acids. Germline lookup yields CDR1 MNHEY and CDR2 SMNVEV (reference sequence). The CDR3 reads CASSLYSGGAAGELFF. The CDR3 nucleotides are TGTGCCAGCAGTTTATATAGCGGGGGGGCCGCCGGGGAGCTGTTTTTT.

This rearrangement joins TRBV7-2 to TRBJ1-1; possible D gene TRBD1, 6 bases. CDR3 length: 14 residues. Trimming stripped 5 bases from V and 1 base from J, with 11 bases between. CDR1 SGHTA and CDR2 FQGNSA come from the germline V gene. CDR3: CASSPTTGNTEAFF. For the CDR3, the DNA is TGTGCCAGCAGCCCAACGACAGGGAACACTGAAGCTTTCTTT.

The gene calls are TRBV6-6 and TRBJ1-3; the D gene is possibly TRBD1 (5 bases). Germline-derived CDR1 and CDR2 are MNHNY and SVGAGI (reference sequence). V was clipped by 10 bases and J by 2 bases, with 15 bases between them. The CDR3 has 14 amino acids. The CDR3 DNA sequence: TGTGCCACCAATCCAGGGCTCACTGGAAACACCATATATTTT. This encodes CATNPGLTGNTIYF.

The V gene is TRBV27, the J gene TRBJ1-3; the D gene is possibly TRBD1 (5 bases). Germline V lookup: CDR1 MNHEY, CDR2 SMNVEV (reference sequence). The CDR3 contains 12 residues. V was pared by 0 bases and J by 14 bases, with 11 bases between. CDR3 DNA: TGTGCCAGCAGTTTATCTAGGCCGGGGGTATATTTT. Protein product: CASSLSRPGVYF.

This sequence joins TRBV20-1 and TRBJ2-7, with TRBD2 matching over 9 bases. Germline V CDR1 and CDR2: DFQATT, SNEGSKA (reference sequence). This CDR3 has 17 residues. Trimming removed 3 bases from V and 0 bases from J; junction bases left unmatched: 12. The DNA for the CDR3 is TGCAGTGCTAGTTTGCCTGGTCTAGCGGGGAGCTCCTACGAGCAGTACTTC. Its translation: CSASLPGLAGSSYEQYF.

The rearrangement joins TRBV5-4 to TRBJ2-5; 10 bases match TRBD2. Trimming removed 2 bases from V and 2 bases from J; junction bases left unmatched: 3. CDR1 is SGHNT and CDR2 is YYREEE in the germline V gene (reference sequence). The length of the CDR3 is 15 residues. The CDR3 coding sequence is TGTGCCAGCAGCTTCCGGACTAGCGGACAAGAGACCCAGTACTTC. Amino acids: CASSFRTSGQETQYF.

The chain carries TRBV19 and TRBJ1-4; a possible D gene is TRBD1 (5 bases). The germline CDR1 and CDR2 sequences are LNHDA and SQIVND (reference sequence). Deletions cut 9 bases from V and 5 bases from J, with 10 bases between. This CDR3 has 12 amino acids. As DNA, the CDR3 is TGTGCCAGCGACTGGGGCAATGAAAAACTGTTTTTT. It encodes CASDWGNEKLFF.

V gene TRBV15 combines with J gene TRBJ2-7, with D possibly matching TRBD2 (7 bases). Germline assignment: CDR1 LNHNV and CDR2 YYDKDF (reference sequence). The CDR3 is 15 amino acids. Trimming left V 5 bases short and J 0 bases short, with 14 bases between. DNA for the CDR3: TGTGCCACCAGCGTAAGGGGGGGGGCCTCCTACGAGCAGTACTTC. It codes for CATSVRGGASYEQYF.

This clone has only one observation. DNA for the CDR3: TGTGCCACCAGTGATTTAAGGGGTGGGTCCTACAATGAGCAGTTCTTC. Its translation: CATSDLRGGSYNEQFF. This chain links TRBV24-1 with TRBJ2-1; tentative D call: TRBD1 (5 bases). Germline V CDR1 and CDR2: KGHDR, SFDVKD. V was trimmed by 1 base and J by 1 base, leaving 10 bases between them. The CDR3 covers 16 residues.

CDR3 loop: CASSLVAGSKNGYTF. CDR3 sequence (DNA): TGCGCCAGCAGCTTGGTGGCAGGGTCTAAAAATGGCTACACCTTC. V and J are TRBV5-1 and TRBJ1-2, with D tentatively TRBD1 (5 bases). CDR3 length: 15 residues. The germline V and J ends were trimmed by 0 bases and 6 bases, with 15 bases remaining between them. Germline V CDR1 and CDR2: SGHRS, YFSETQ. Drawing the rest from reference TRBV5-1 and TRBJ1-2, the complete variable domain is KAGVTQTPRYLIKTRGQQVTLSCSPISGHRSVSWYQQTPGQGLQFLFEYFSETQRNKGNFPGRFSGRQFSNSRSEMNVSTLELGDSALYLCASSLVAGSKNGYTFGSGTRLTVV.

This chain joins TRBV5-1 and TRBJ2-2; 9 nucleotides align to TRBD1. The CDR3 runs to 16 residues. The germline CDR1 and CDR2 sequences are SGHRS and YFSETQ. The junction had 12 bases not matched to a gene; V was cut back by 6 bases and J by 6 bases. The CDR3 protein is CASNPMGQGGSGELFF. In DNA form, the CDR3 reads TGCGCCAGCAACCCAATGGGACAGGGTGGATCCGGGGAGCTGTTTTTT.

This chain's CDR3 is CASSEQGAGNGYTF. As DNA, the CDR3 is TGTGCCAGCAGTGAGCAGGGGGCGGGGAATGGCTACACCTTC. This chain links TRBV6-1 with TRBJ1-2; 8 nucleotides agree with TRBD1. Germline trimming cut 3 bases from V and 6 bases from J; bases unmatched to any gene: 6. Germline V lookup: CDR1 MNHNS, CDR2 SASEGT. The CDR3 contains 14 residues.

The chain joins TRBV6-6 to TRBJ2-3, with TRBD2 matching 7 bases. The CDR3 spans 15 residues. Germline CDR1 and CDR2: MNHNY and SVGAGI (reference sequence). Trimming at V came to 6 bases and at J to 0 bases, leaving 6 bases not matched to a gene. The DNA of the CDR3 is TGTGCCAGCAGGAGGGAGGGGTCTAGCACAGATACGCAGTATTTT. This encodes CASRREGSSTDTQYF.

CDR3 in DNA: TGTGCCAGCAGCGTAGGCGACGGGGGACTAGGCGGGTGGGGAGAGACCCAGTACTTC. It encodes CASSVGDGGLGGWGETQYF. The V and J genes are TRBV9 and TRBJ2-5; 8 bases align to TRBD2. The CDR3 sequence is 19 residues long. V lost 0 bases to trimming and J lost 4 bases; unmatched junction nucleotides: 17. Germline V lookup: CDR1 SGDLS, CDR2 YYNGEE.

This chain connects TRBV5-1 to TRBJ1-3; possible D gene TRBD1, 5 bases. This CDR3 is 13 amino acids long. V lost 0 bases and J lost 9, with 10 bases in between. Looked up from germline, CDR1 is SGHRS and CDR2 is YFSETQ. The CDR3 here is CASSLDAGGTIYF. Here the CDR3 DNA reads TGCGCCAGCAGCTTGGACGCGGGGGGCACCATATATTTT. The variable domain in full, completed from reference TRBV5-1 and TRBJ1-3, reads KAGVTQTPRYLIKTRGQQVTLSCSPISGHRSVSWYQQTPGQGLQFLFEYFSETQRNKGNFPGRFSGRQFSNSRSEMNVSTLELGDSALYLCASSLDAGGTIYFGEGSWLTVV.

The genes are TRBV6-2 or TRBV6-3 and TRBJ1-1; 8 bases fit TRBD1. Looked up from germline, CDR1 is MNHEY and CDR2 is SVGEGT. The CDR3 runs 16 residues. V dropped 5 bases and J dropped 3; count of bases not matched to a gene: 11. The CDR3 reads CASSRPPDRVYTEAFF. The CDR3 nucleotides are TGTGCCAGCAGTCGACCCCCGGACAGGGTTTACACTGAAGCTTTCTTT.

This clone was picked up a small number of times. The chain employs TRBV6-5 and TRBJ1-5; D unresolved. Trimming stripped 2 bases from V and 1 base from J, with 9 bases between. This CDR3 is 15 amino acids long. Germline values: CDR1 MNHEY, CDR2 SVGAGI. DNA of the CDR3: TGTGCCAGCAGTTACCTTGGCGGGAGCAATCAGCCCCAGCATTTT. Translating it yields CASSYLGGSNQPQHF.